Listed here are 31 T cell receptor beta chains from one sample, sequenced in a study of blood T cell repertoires in COVID-19. Some clones are missing from TCRdb's copy, which holds only in-frame ones; the method was immunoSEQ multiplex PCR. The sample shows roughly 66,000 clones, roughly nine tenths of them seen only once. Sequencing was carried out using peripheral blood. Source of these receptors: a human donor in a cohort sampled during active COVID-19.

The rearrangement joins TRBV6-5 to TRBJ1-2; D perhaps matches TRBD1 (5 bases). V lost 4 bases and J 0 bases, leaving 9 bases between the germline ends. The CDR3 extends over 14 amino acids. The germline gives CDR1 MNHEY, CDR2 SVGAGI. The CDR3 DNA reads TGTGCCAGCAGTTCTTGGGGCTCTAACTATGGCTACACCTTC. Its protein is CASSSWGSNYGYTF.

V usage is TRBV7-2 and J usage is TRBJ2-7, with 8 nucleotides matching TRBD2. The CDR3 runs 16 residues. V shed 5 bases and J 0 bases; nucleotides not matched to a gene: 9. Germline CDR1 SGHTA, CDR2 FQGNSA. The CDR3 protein is CASSPGAGANSYEQYF. The CDR3 nucleotides are TGTGCCAGCAGCCCCGGAGCGGGAGCTAACTCCTACGAGCAGTACTTC.

This sequence joins TRBV7-2 and TRBJ2-1, with TRBD2 matching 8 bases. Germline V gives CDR1 SGHTA, CDR2 FQGNSA. This CDR3 spans 15 amino acids. Germline trimming cut 1 base from V and 9 bases from J; bases unmatched to any gene: 8. The CDR3 nucleotides are TGTGCCAGCAGCTTAGTTGCCGGGGGGGCCCGTGAGCAGTTCTTC. It codes for CASSLVAGGAREQFF.

The J gene is TRBJ1-5, the V gene TRBV27; no firm D call. This CDR3 is built from 15 residues. CDR1 is MNHEY, CDR2 SMNVEV, per germline (reference sequence). Trimming pared 8 bases from V and 2 bases from J, leaving 16 bases between. CDR3 sequence (DNA): TGTGCCAGCGCCCAGAGGGCTCTTGGCAATCAGCCCCAGCATTTT. This encodes CASAQRALGNQPQHF.

A single count supports this clone. The chain has TRBV5-5 and TRBJ2-5; TRBD2 aligns across 8 bases. This CDR3 is built from 14 residues. The germline CDR1 and CDR2 sequences are SGHKS and YYEKEE (reference sequence). With V trimmed by 4 bases and J by 5 bases, 7 bases remained unmatched. CDR3 loop: CASSPRTSRETQYF. The CDR3, as DNA: TGTGCCAGCAGCCCGCGGACTAGCCGGGAGACCCAGTACTTC.

This chain joins TRBV5-1 and TRBJ1-5; 7 nucleotides agree with TRBD1. In germline, CDR1 is SGHRS, CDR2 YFSETQ. The CDR3 has 15 residues. Trimming at V came to 0 bases and at J to 6 bases, leaving 6 bases not matched to a gene. CDR3 DNA: TGCGCCAGCAGCTTGGACAGGGGTGAGGGTCAGCCCCAGCATTTT. This encodes CASSLDRGEGQPQHF. Complete variable domain (other parts from reference TRBV5-1 and TRBJ1-5): KAGVTQTPRYLIKTRGQQVTLSCSPISGHRSVSWYQQTPGQGLQFLFEYFSETQRNKGNFPGRFSGRQFSNSRSEMNVSTLELGDSALYLCASSLDRGEGQPQHFGDGTRLSIL.

The chain joins TRBV15 to TRBJ1-2; 9 bases are a match to TRBD1. V trimming: 0 bases; J trimming: 6 bases; junction bases outside the gene matches: 5. The CDR3 contains 15 residues. Germline V lookup: CDR1 LNHNV, CDR2 YYDKDF (reference sequence). This CDR3 reads CATSRDKDRGDGYTF. The CDR3 nucleotides are TGTGCCACCAGCAGAGATAAGGACAGGGGCGATGGCTACACCTTC. The whole variable domain, filled in from reference TRBV15 and TRBJ1-2, reads DAMVIQNPRYQVTQFGKPVTLSCSQTLNHNVMYWYQQKSSQAPKLLFHYYDKDFNNEADTPDNFQSRRPNTSFCFLDIRSPGLGDTAMYLCATSRDKDRGDGYTFGSGTRLTVV.

This chain uses TRBV25-1 with TRBJ1-1, with TRBD1 matching 7 bases. CDR1 is MGHDK, CDR2 SYGVNS, per germline. Trimming at V came to 1 base and at J to 1 base, leaving 3 bases not matched to a gene. CDR3 length: 15 amino acids. Here the CDR3 reads CASSEFQGGNTEAFF. CDR3 bases: TGTGCCAGCAGTGAATTTCAGGGGGGGAACACTGAAGCTTTCTTT. The full variable domain, rest sourced from reference TRBV25-1 and TRBJ1-1, is EADIYQTPRYLVIGTGKKITLECSQTMGHDKMYWYQQDPGMELHLIHYSYGVNSTEKGDLSSESTVSRIRTEHFPLTLESARPSHTSQYLCASSEFQGGNTEAFFGQGTRLTVV.

V and J are TRBV28 and TRBJ1-1; TRBD1 agrees at 10 bases. After removal of 3 bases from V and 4 bases from J, the junction contained 8 bases not matched to a gene. This CDR3 contains 16 residues. Germline CDR1 and CDR2: MDHEN and SYDVKM. The CDR3: CASSFSRTGGITEAFF. The CDR3 DNA is TGTGCCAGCAGTTTTTCCCGGACAGGGGGTATCACTGAAGCTTTCTTT.

This chain links TRBV7-9 with TRBJ1-4; D is unclear. V gave up 2 bases and J gave up 5 bases, with 6 bases separating them. The CDR3 is 13 residues long. Germline CDR1 and CDR2: SEHNR and FQNEAQ (reference sequence). The CDR3 reads CASSLLENEKLFF. As DNA, the CDR3 is TGTGCCAGCAGCTTATTGGAGAATGAAAAACTGTTTTTT.

A few counts support this clone. The V gene is TRBV7-9, the J gene TRBJ1-3; D perhaps matches TRBD1 (6 bases). Trimming removed 2 bases from V and 2 bases from J, with 13 bases in between. Per the germline V gene, CDR1 is SEHNR and CDR2 is FQNEAQ (reference sequence). This CDR3 contains 16 residues. The CDR3 DNA reads TGTGCCAGCAGCTTACCGCTACAGGGAGCTGGAAACACCATATATTTT. Protein sequence: CASSLPLQGAGNTIYF.

This clone has only a few counts. The V gene is TRBV27, the J gene TRBJ2-7; the match to TRBD1 covers 8 bases. V trimming: 6 bases; J trimming: 6 bases; junction bases outside the gene matches: 13. Germline V CDR1 and CDR2: MNHEY, SMNVEV (reference sequence). The CDR3 totals 15 residues. Here the CDR3 reads CASRMTGVGPSEQYF. The CDR3 DNA sequence: TGTGCCAGCAGGATGACAGGGGTGGGCCCTTCCGAGCAGTACTTC.

The chain recombines TRBV20-1 with TRBJ2-7; the D gene is possibly TRBD2 (5 bases). Between the trimmed V and J ends, which lost 7 bases and 5 bases, there was a span of 12 bases. In germline, CDR1 is DFQATT, CDR2 SNEGSKA (reference sequence). The CDR3 runs to 11 residues. This chain's CDR3 is CSVGVRDEQYF. CDR3 nucleotides: TGCAGTGTCGGGGTAAGGGACGAGCAGTACTTC.

This rearrangement joins TRBV5-4 to TRBJ2-7; 8 bases match TRBD2. Germline CDR1 reads SGHNT; CDR2 reads YYREEE (reference sequence). CDR3 length: 15 amino acids. The V gene end was trimmed by 4 bases and the J gene end by 4 bases; junction bases not matched to a gene: 10. CDR3 bases: TGTGCCAGCAGCCGGGGGGCGGGGGGACCTTACGAGCAGTACTTC. This codes for CASSRGAGGPYEQYF.

The rearrangement links TRBV29-1 to TRBJ2-7; 8 bases are a match to TRBD2. J gave up 4 bases and V 5 bases, and 7 bases lay outside the gene matches. The CDR3 totals 13 residues. The germline gives CDR1 SQVTM, CDR2 ANQGSEA. The CDR3 sequence: CSVRGPGGYEQYF. CDR3 nucleotides: TGCAGCGTTCGCGGACCGGGGGGGTACGAGCAGTACTTC.

This clone was observed a few times. The genes are TRBV6-4 and TRBJ2-6; 7 bases map to TRBD2. CDR1 is MRHNA and CDR2 is SNTAGT in the germline V gene. The CDR3 covers 19 residues. The J segment lost 0 bases and the V segment lost 0 bases, leaving 8 bases of the junction unmatched. This CDR3 reads CASSDSNVGGISGANVLTF. CDR3 sequence (DNA): TGTGCCAGCAGTGACTCGAACGTGGGAGGGATCTCTGGGGCCAACGTCCTGACTTTC.

The chain employs TRBV23-1 and TRBJ2-4, with D unresolved. TRBV23-1 belongs to the ORF category, with a function that is uncertain. The V gene lost 0 bases and the J gene lost 3 bases, with 15 bases spanning the gap. This CDR3 has 17 residues. The chain's CDR3 is CASSQSLRRFVKNIQYF. The CDR3 DNA follows: TGCGCCAGCAGTCAATCGTTACGTCGGTTTGTCAAAAACATTCAGTACTTC.

A remark on this clone: Germline is not matched at one junction end, which may reflect a read error. This chain uses TRBV7-7 with TRBJ1-4; 8 bases match TRBD1. Per the germline V gene, CDR1 is SSHAT and CDR2 is FNYEAQ (reference sequence). The CDR3 contains 16 residues. CDR3 loop: CASSSPQGALNEKLFF. CDR3 nucleotides: TGTGCTAGCAGCTCCCCCCAGGGGGCTCTTAATGAAAAACTGTTTTTT.

The J gene is TRBJ1-2, the V gene TRBV2, with a weak D call TRBD1 (5 bases). In germline, CDR1 is SNHLY, CDR2 FYNNEI. V shed 8 bases and J shed 7 bases, with 14 bases lying between them. The CDR3 loop spans 12 amino acids. CDR3 in DNA: TGTGCCAGCGTAGGCAGGGTGATTGGCTACACCTTC. The encoded protein is CASVGRVIGYTF.

This chain uses TRBV5-1 with TRBJ2-7; 14 bases fit TRBD2. This CDR3 region has 17 residues. CDR1 SGHRS and CDR2 YFSETQ come from the germline V gene. J was trimmed by 5 bases and V by 4 bases; bases with no gene match: 11. CDR3 coding DNA: TGCGCCAGCAGCCGAGGGACTAGCGGGAGATACGGCGACGAGCAGTACTTC. Amino acid sequence: CASSRGTSGRYGDEQYF.

The chain links TRBV28 to TRBJ2-1; 11 nucleotides line up with TRBD1. The CDR3 contains 16 residues. Germline V lookup: CDR1 MDHEN, CDR2 SYDVKM. V lost 1 base, J lost 7 bases, and 6 bases stayed unmatched. Here the CDR3 reads CASSLFGQGARNEQFF. CDR3 coding DNA: TGTGCCAGCAGTTTATTCGGACAGGGGGCTCGGAATGAGCAGTTCTTC.

Here the CDR3 DNA reads TGCGCCAGCAGCTTGGCGGGACAGGGGAGCACAGATACGCAGTATTTT. It encodes CASSLAGQGSTDTQYF. V gene TRBV5-1 combines with J gene TRBJ2-3; 10 positions agree with TRBD1. Germline lookup yields CDR1 SGHRS and CDR2 YFSETQ. The CDR3 has 16 residues. V gave up 0 bases and J gave up 0 bases; unmatched junction bases: 1.

The chain is built from TRBV6-5 and TRBJ1-2; TRBD1 matches 7 bases. The CDR3 contains 13 residues. Germline V gives CDR1 MNHEY, CDR2 SVGAGI. The trim removed 5 bases at V and 4 bases at J, leaving 4 bases unmatched. CDR3: CASSRTGIYGYTF. CDR3 in DNA: TGTGCCAGCAGTCGGACAGGTATCTATGGCTACACCTTC.

This chain joins TRBV18 and TRBJ1-5, with 7 bases matching TRBD1. Germline V gene lookup returns CDR1 KGHSH and CDR2 LQKENI. CDR3 length equals 14 residues. The J segment lost 7 bases and the V segment lost 3 bases, leaving 6 bases of the junction unmatched. CDR3 protein: CASSPYRGEQPQHF. CDR3 in DNA: TGTGCCAGCTCACCTTACAGGGGCGAGCAGCCCCAGCATTTT.

This clone is a singleton in its sample. The chain is built from TRBV24-1 and TRBJ2-1; 7 bases map to TRBD1. In germline, CDR1 is KGHDR, CDR2 SFDVKD. The J segment lost 8 bases and the V segment lost 3 bases, leaving 12 bases of the junction unmatched. This CDR3 contains 16 residues. The CDR3 DNA reads TGTGCCACCAGTGATCAGACAGGGAGAGGAACGGATGAGCAGTTCTTC. Translated: CATSDQTGRGTDEQFF.

In DNA, the CDR3 is TGTGCCAGCAGCCCCTCTGGACAGGGGGCGGCCGGGGAGCTGTTTTTT. This codes for CASSPSGQGAAGELFF. The genes are TRBV7-8 and TRBJ2-2; 11 bases map to TRBD1. The V and J ends lost 5 bases and 6 bases, in that order; junction bases with no gene match: 8. Germline V CDR1 and CDR2: SGHVS, FQNEAQ. The CDR3 is made up of 16 amino acids.

CDR3 in amino acids: CASSIREANQPQHF. The CDR3 DNA reads TGTGCCAGTAGTATTAGGGAGGCCAATCAGCCCCAGCATTTT. V usage is TRBV19 and J usage is TRBJ1-5, with D uncertain. Germline V CDR1 and CDR2: LNHDA, SQIVND (reference sequence). The V and J ends lost 3 bases and 3 bases respectively, with 9 bases between them. The CDR3 consists of 14 residues.

The rearrangement uses TRBV28 and TRBJ1-2, with D possibly being TRBD1 (6 bases). The V end was cut by 4 bases, the J end by 4 bases, with 10 bases between. Germline V lookup: CDR1 MDHEN, CDR2 SYDVKM. The CDR3 loop spans 13 amino acids. CDR3 sequence: CASSSRTAYGYTF. Here the CDR3 DNA reads TGTGCCAGCAGTTCCCGGACAGCCTATGGCTACACCTTC.

The rearrangement links TRBV7-9 to TRBJ2-1, with 8 bases lining up with TRBD2. Trimming removed 1 base from V and 9 bases from J; junction bases left unmatched: 8. There are 15 residues in the CDR3. CDR1 SEHNR and CDR2 FQNEAQ come from the germline V gene (reference sequence). The chain's CDR3 is CASSLGGGGPGEQFF. CDR3 nucleotides: TGTGCCAGCAGCTTAGGAGGCGGGGGGCCAGGTGAGCAGTTCTTC.

The chain couples TRBV7-3 to TRBJ2-5; a possible D gene is TRBD2 (6 bases). CDR1 and CDR2 (germline): SGHTA, FQGTGA. This CDR3 contains 15 residues. The ends were cut back, 4 bases at V and 5 bases at J, with 17 bases in the middle. This CDR3 is CASSSRLGERETQYF. In nucleotides, the CDR3 is TGTGCCAGCAGCTCGCGACTAGGTGAAAGGGAGACCCAGTACTTC. The whole variable domain, remainder taken from reference TRBV7-3 and TRBJ2-5, is GAGVSQTPSNKVTEKGKYVELRCDPISGHTALYWYRQSLGQGPEFLIYFQGTGAADDSGLPNDRFFAVRPEGSVSTLKIQRTERGDSAVYLCASSSRLGERETQYFGPGTRLLVL.

The genes are TRBV20-1 and TRBJ2-2; D remains ambiguous. CDR1 and CDR2 (germline): DFQATT, SNEGSKA (reference sequence). The CDR3 runs to 12 residues. Trimming shortened V by 3 bases and J by 5 bases, and 7 bases separated the two germline ends. The CDR3 sequence is CSASRGTGELFF. CDR3 nucleotides: TGCAGTGCTAGTCGCGGAACCGGGGAGCTGTTTTTT.